Shown below are 27 T cell receptor beta chains from a single sample sequenced in a study of OX40 agonist ivuxolimab in advanced cancers. TCRdb keeps only in-frame clones here, not all; method: immunoSEQ multiplex PCR. The table includes about 50,000 clones, about 84% detected once. The sample here was CD4+ or CD8+ T cells sorted from blood, taken in a trial of the OX40 agonist ivuxolimab. Receptors originate from an adult with an advanced solid tumor such as melanoma, head and neck, liver or kidney cancer.

This chain joins TRBV15 and TRBJ1-2; the D is unclear. With 1 base removed from V and 6 bases from J, the gap between germline ends came to 15 bases. Germline CDR1 is LNHNV and CDR2 is YYDKDF (reference sequence). The CDR3 has 15 amino acids. CDR3 in DNA: TGTGCCACCAGCAGAGTTCGGTCCGTGACTAATGGCTACACCTTC. It translates to CATSRVRSVTNGYTF.

The table lists this clone with a count of one. The rearrangement uses TRBV7-2 and TRBJ1-1; perhaps TRBD1 as D (6 bases). The germline V and J ends were trimmed by 3 bases and 5 bases, with 13 bases remaining between them. CDR3 length: 14 amino acids. Looked up from germline, CDR1 is SGHTA and CDR2 is FQGNSA. CDR3 nucleotide sequence: TGTGCCAGCAGCTTCCGACAGGAGGCGACTGAAGCTTTCTTT. Its protein product is CASSFRQEATEAFF.

The rearrangement joins TRBV6-1 to TRBJ1-4, with D tentatively TRBD1 (5 bases). CDR1 is MNHNS and CDR2 is SASEGT in the germline V gene. This CDR3 has 15 amino acids. The V and J ends lost 1 base and 8 bases respectively, with 14 bases between them. The CDR3 reads CASSEGWQGNEKLFF. Here the CDR3 DNA reads TGTGCCAGCAGTGAAGGATGGCAGGGTAACGAAAAACTGTTTTTT.

This chain connects TRBV5-4 to TRBJ2-1; 8 bases are a match to TRBD2. Germline V gene lookup returns CDR1 SGHNT and CDR2 YYREEE (reference sequence). V shed 7 bases, J shed 2 bases, and the junction held 8 bases outside the gene matches. The length of the CDR3 is 15 residues. The CDR3 region is CASATGGGTYNEQFF. The CDR3, as DNA: TGTGCCAGCGCTACGGGAGGGGGGACCTACAATGAGCAGTTCTTC.

The chain joins TRBV7-9 to TRBJ2-1; D assignment may be TRBD1 or TRBD2 (5 bases each). CDR1 and CDR2 (germline): SEHNR, FQNEAQ (reference sequence). The CDR3 is 13 residues long. The V gene lost 3 bases and the J gene lost 5 bases, with 8 bases spanning the gap. The chain's CDR3 is CASSLRGDNEQFF. CDR3 bases: TGTGCCAGCAGCTTGAGGGGCGACAATGAGCAGTTCTTC.

The genes are TRBV5-1 and TRBJ2-1, with 16 bases lining up with TRBD2. Germline V gene sequence: CDR1 SGHRS, CDR2 YFSETQ. There are 19 residues in the CDR3. Unmatched junction bases numbered 7, after V lost 3 bases and J lost 1 base. As DNA, the CDR3 is TGCGCCAGCAGCTGGGACCCGGGACTAGCGGGGGGGTCCTACAATGAGCAGTTCTTC. It yields the protein CASSWDPGLAGGSYNEQFF.

This clone showed up just once. The V call is TRBV7-2, the J call TRBJ2-2, with D unresolved. The CDR3 has 15 residues. Germline CDR1 is SGHTA and CDR2 is FQGNSA. Trimming shortened V by 5 bases and J by 5 bases, and 15 bases separated the two germline ends. The CDR3: CASSPGLTETGELFF. CDR3 nucleotides: TGTGCCAGCAGCCCTGGCCTTACTGAGACCGGGGAGCTGTTTTTT.

The chain recombines TRBV12-5 with TRBJ2-5; TRBD2 matches 11 bases. In germline, CDR1 is LGHNT, CDR2 FRNRAP. The CDR3 runs to 19 residues. V dropped 0 bases and J dropped 3; count of bases not matched to a gene: 12. The CDR3 protein is CASGLVAVAGGPGEETQYF. The CDR3 bases are TGTGCTAGTGGTTTGGTAGCGGTAGCGGGGGGGCCGGGCGAAGAGACCCAGTACTTC.

This clone was recorded once. The chain links TRBV19 to TRBJ2-5; 11 bases align to TRBD2. This CDR3 spans 15 amino acids. Germline CDR1 LNHDA, CDR2 SQIVND (reference sequence). The V and J ends lost 5 bases and 2 bases, in that order; junction bases with no gene match: 4. CDR3 sequence reads: CASSGASGGQETQYF. CDR3 coding DNA: TGTGCCAGTAGTGGCGCTAGCGGGGGGCAAGAGACCCAGTACTTC.

The V call is TRBV29-1, the J call TRBJ1-1; the D gene is possibly TRBD1 (5 bases). The CDR3 consists of 15 residues. Deletions cut 4 bases from V and 0 bases from J, with 15 bases between. The germline V gene encodes CDR1 SQVTM and CDR2 ANQGSEA. In nucleotides, the CDR3 is TGCAGCGTTGTTAGGGGAATAGGGATGAACACTGAAGCTTTCTTT. It encodes CSVVRGIGMNTEAFF.

This sequence joins TRBV19 and TRBJ2-1, with 11 bases that match TRBD1. With V trimmed by 3 bases and J by 6 bases, 4 bases remained unmatched. The CDR3 extends over 15 amino acids. CDR1 is LNHDA, CDR2 SQIVND, per germline (reference sequence). The CDR3 loop is CASSIRDRGINEQFF. In DNA, the CDR3 is TGTGCCAGTAGTATTCGGGACAGGGGGATCAATGAGCAGTTCTTC.

The rearrangement links TRBV5-6 to TRBJ1-3, with D tentatively TRBD1 (5 bases). CDR3 size: 15 residues. Deletions cut 2 bases from V and 3 bases from J, with 12 bases between. The V gene's germline CDR1 is SGHDT and CDR2 YYEEEE. Here the CDR3 reads CASSFGRARGNTIYF. Written as DNA, the CDR3 is TGTGCCAGCAGCTTCGGCAGGGCTCGTGGAAACACCATATATTTT.

Only a few counts were recorded for this clone. The V gene is TRBV5-6, the J gene TRBJ2-7; TRBD1 aligns across 8 bases. Looked up from germline, CDR1 is SGHDT and CDR2 is YYEEEE. This CDR3 comprises 14 residues. With V trimmed by 4 bases and J by 6 bases, 9 bases remained unmatched. CDR3 sequence reads: CASSVPGQAPEQYF. The CDR3 DNA sequence: TGTGCCAGCAGCGTTCCGGGACAGGCCCCCGAGCAGTACTTC.

V and J are TRBV6-5 and TRBJ1-2; no reliable D call. The CDR3 runs to 14 residues. The germline V gene has CDR1 MNHEY and CDR2 SVGAGI. V was cut by 5 bases and J by 1 base, with 11 bases left in between. CDR3 loop: CASSRPGINYGYTF. The CDR3 nucleotides read TGTGCCAGCAGTCGCCCGGGGATTAACTATGGCTACACCTTC.

This clone came up a few times. This chain links TRBV5-6 with TRBJ2-3; D uncertain. This CDR3 has 13 amino acids. Germline V CDR1 and CDR2: SGHDT, YYEEEE. V lost 6 bases and J 2 bases, leaving 10 bases between the germline ends. CDR3 DNA: TGTGCCAGCAACAAACCCGACACAGATACGCAGTATTTT. This gives the protein CASNKPDTDTQYF. The full variable domain, in which reference TRBV5-6 and TRBJ2-3 provide the parts outside the CDR3, is DAGVTQSPTHLIKTRGQQVTLRCSPKSGHDTVSWYQQALGQGPQFIFQYYEEEERQRGNFPDRFSGHQFPNYSSELNVNALLLGDSALYLCASNKPDTDTQYFGPGTRLTVL.

The V and J genes are TRBV5-1 and TRBJ2-1, with a weak D call TRBD1 (5 bases). In germline, CDR1 is SGHRS, CDR2 YFSETQ. V was pared by 0 bases and J by 12 bases, with 13 bases between. This CDR3 contains 13 residues. The CDR3 DNA is TGCGCCAGCAGCTTGGGGGCAGGGTCAGCGCAGTTCTTC. It yields the protein CASSLGAGSAQFF.

The chain's CDR3 is CASSIPGRNYGYTF. CDR3 nucleotide sequence: TGTGCCAGTAGTATTCCGGGGCGCAACTATGGCTACACCTTC. The chain links TRBV19 to TRBJ1-2, with D tentatively TRBD1 (5 bases). V dropped 3 bases and J dropped 2 bases, with 10 bases sitting between them. The CDR3 is made up of 14 amino acids. Germline CDR1 is LNHDA and CDR2 is SQIVND (reference sequence).

V and J are TRBV28 and TRBJ2-1; D is uncertain. V was clipped by 6 bases and J by 5 bases, with 5 bases between them. Germline CDR1 reads MDHEN; CDR2 reads SYDVKM. The CDR3 spans 11 residues. Here the CDR3 reads CASRANNEQFF. CDR3 DNA sequence: TGTGCCAGCAGGGCTAACAATGAGCAGTTCTTC.

The chain recombines TRBV2 with TRBJ2-7; tentatively, D is TRBD1 or TRBD2 (5 bases each). Germline assignment: CDR1 SNHLY and CDR2 FYNNEI. CDR3 length equals 17 residues. Trimming pared 3 bases from V and 3 bases from J, leaving 21 bases between. CDR3 sequence reads: CASSDSGGPSSYYEQYF. The CDR3 DNA sequence: TGTGCCAGCAGTGACAGTGGGGGTCCCTCCTCCTACTACGAGCAGTACTTC.

The rearrangement uses TRBV21-1 and TRBJ2-6; TRBD2, as called in the table, went unchecked against the DNA. TRBV21-1 is termed a pseudogene. This CDR3 is 17 amino acids long. CDR3 in DNA: TGTGCCAGCAGCAACGGAAGAGGGCGCTCTGGGGCCAACGTCCTGACTTTC. Translated: CASSNGRGRSGANVLTF.

The chain recombines TRBV28 with TRBJ1-2, with 8 bases that match TRBD1. Germline V gives CDR1 MDHEN, CDR2 SYDVKM. The CDR3 covers 15 residues. V trimming: 2 bases; J trimming: 1 base; junction bases outside the gene matches: 3. Here the CDR3 DNA reads TGTGCCAGCAGTTTAGAGACAGGGGTTAACTATGGCTACACCTTC. It yields the protein CASSLETGVNYGYTF.

The chain couples TRBV28 to TRBJ2-6; TRBD1 might be the D (6 bases). This CDR3 contains 15 residues. Germline V gene sequence: CDR1 MDHEN, CDR2 SYDVKM. V was trimmed by 5 bases and J by 0 bases, leaving 8 bases between them. The CDR3 loop reads CASSPDSSGANVLTF. CDR3 sequence (DNA): TGTGCCAGCAGTCCGGACAGCTCTGGGGCCAACGTCCTGACTTTC. The full variable domain, its missing parts supplied by reference TRBV28 and TRBJ2-6, is DVKVTQSSRYLVKRTGEKVFLECVQDMDHENMFWYRQDPGLGLRLIYFSYDVKMKEKGDIPEGYSVSREKKERFSLILESASTNQTSMYLCASSPDSSGANVLTFGAGSRLTVL.

This chain connects TRBV28 to TRBJ2-5, with D possibly being TRBD2 (6 bases). V was cut by 7 bases and J by 7 bases, with 13 bases left in between. Germline lookup yields CDR1 MDHEN and CDR2 SYDVKM. The CDR3 extends over 12 amino acids. Here the CDR3 DNA reads TGTGCCAGCACGGAGGGCCCCGGGACCCAGTACTTC. Protein sequence: CASTEGPGTQYF.

In the case of this clone: The same CDR3 is also encoded by other DNA sequences in this sample. V usage is TRBV25-1 and J usage is TRBJ2-2, with 9 bases lining up with TRBD2. The CDR3 covers 17 residues. Germline V lookup: CDR1 MGHDK, CDR2 SYGVNS. V shed 6 bases and J 4 bases; nucleotides not matched to a gene: 12. The CDR3 loop is CASSDNAGLARTGELFF. DNA of the CDR3: TGTGCCAGCAGCGACAACGCCGGACTAGCGCGCACCGGGGAGCTGTTTTTT.

This rearrangement joins TRBV19 to TRBJ1-2, with TRBD1 matching 8 bases. V was pared by 2 bases and J by 3 bases, with 8 bases of the junction left unmatched. CDR1 and CDR2 from the germline V gene are LNHDA and SQIVND (reference sequence). This CDR3 has 16 residues. The CDR3: CASSISHRGDYYGYTF. For the CDR3, the DNA is TGTGCCAGTAGTATATCACACAGGGGGGATTACTATGGCTACACCTTC. Full variable domain (outside the CDR3, taken from reference TRBV19 and TRBJ1-2): DGGITQSPKYLFRKEGQNVTLSCEQNLNHDAMYWYRQDPGQGLRLIYYSQIVNDFQKGDIAEGYSVSREKKESFPLTVTSAQKNPTAFYLCASSISHRGDYYGYTFGSGTRLTVV.

This chain joins TRBV11-2 and TRBJ2-7; tentatively, D is TRBD2 (6 bases). The CDR3 has 16 amino acids. V was clipped by 4 bases and J by 2 bases, with 18 bases between them. Germline CDR1 SGHAT, CDR2 FQNNGV. CDR3 nucleotides: TGTGCCAGCAGCTCCCGTTTGACTAGAAAAACCTACGAGCAGTACTTC. Its protein product is CASSSRLTRKTYEQYF.

This sequence joins TRBV6-5 and TRBJ1-3; D uncertain. This CDR3 has 16 amino acids. Germline lookup yields CDR1 MNHEY and CDR2 SVGAGI. Trimming left V 0 bases short and J 0 bases short, with 9 bases between. The CDR3 protein is CASSYSIPSSGNTIYF. The DNA of the CDR3 is TGTGCCAGCAGTTACTCGATACCAAGCTCTGGAAACACCATATATTTT.